This section outlines one T cell receptor beta chain sequence together with its context. This clonotype came up a few times. It lacks a known antigen. No base-level quality is on record; no much larger clone is a single base apart. Hyperthyroidism patients were newly diagnosed, had a disease duration of under 2 months, and were aged 18 to 65 years. The study excluded patients with uncontrolled infections, other autoimmune diseases, pregnancy or lactation. Diagnoses relied on clinical symptoms, serum thyroxine and TRAb, thyroid ultrasound and orbital computed tomography. Blood from progressor patients was collected at the time of first diagnosis with hyperthyroidism, before any ophthalmopathy symptoms had appeared. Ficoll-Paque density gradient centrifugation was used to isolate PBMCs from 10 ml of fresh peripheral blood. Progressor patients were defined as those initially diagnosed with Graves' hyperthyroidism in whom ophthalmopathy developed during follow-up. Trizol reagent was used to extract total RNA, and RNA quality was then checked on an Agilent 2100 Bioanalyzer.

The TCR beta CDR3 regions were amplified from RNA transcripts. A first-round RT-PCR of the TCR CDR3 used the HTBI primer set with the Qiagen OneStep RT-PCR kit. Libraries were constructed in a second round of multiplex PCR, after which size selection and purification were carried out. Sequencing of the libraries was done on an Illumina HiSeq2000 using paired-end 100 bp reads. For the original study's pipeline: Raw data were processed with SOAPnuke, discarding reads with adapters, uncalled bases, mean Phred below 15, or no exact constant-primer or identifier match. COPE v1.2.5 was used to merge high-quality paired reads, and clonotypes were defined as unique nucleotide sequences. Clonotypes were aligned to IMGT TRBV, TRBD and TRBJ reference segments using MiTCR v1.1. The analysis was restricted to V-J combinations with a frequency above 0.0001, which together covered 99% to 99.2% of the repertoires. A TCS score was defined as the ratio of F50 (clonal expansion) to E x V (chaos), with BLOSUM62-based TCRdist applied between CDR3 peptides within each V-J. Welch's t-statistics and random forest reduced just over 500 V-J features to 13, which were used in a naive Bayes classifier (R e1071). TCRdb handled the public reads itself, with Q25 trimming in fastp and clone calling in MiXCR, and kept productive beta chains. Rows merge per CDR3 protein into single entries with the most common DNA and genes. The V and J calls were not made by the authors but by TCRdb's processing. Across this sample there are 600,000 to 850,000 distinct CDR3 sequences, with roughly a sixth seen only once. Of the sample, approximately 15% is held by the ten largest clones.

The data stem from a study of T cells in Graves' hyperthyroidism and ophthalmopathy (dated by TCRdb to about 2019). Regarding the study in general: Peripheral blood samples were taken at initial diagnosis, before any treatment was given. A discovery cohort of about a hundred patients, roughly 45 with Graves' ophthalmopathy and about 58 with stable Graves' hyperthyroidism, was used to find distinguishing TCR V-J signatures. Prospective prediction of ophthalmopathy was tested in an independent validation cohort consisting of about 20 hyperthyroidism patients and over 15 patients who later progressed to ophthalmopathy. The 95 to 100 discovery patients were randomly split 7:3 into training and test sets. In several Graves' hyperthyroidism patients, the study also compared T-cell repertoires from thyroid tissue with T-cell repertoires from blood. Following sampling, methimazole starting at 30 mg daily was given to hyperthyroidism patients, and high-dose intravenous methylprednisolone was given to ophthalmopathy patients. According to the paper, TCR Vbeta CDR3 sequencing was carried out on 120 to 150 peripheral blood samples, which came from 40 to 45 ophthalmopathy, around 75 hyperthyroidism and roughly 17 progressor patients. What the research found in general, with its limitations: Ophthalmopathy was separated from stable hyperthyroidism by a 13 V-J signature model, with 87.88% sensitivity and about 81% specificity obtained in cross-validation and 80%/75% obtained in testing. Blood samples also contained most of the expanded thyroid clonotypes (frequency above 0.001), which suggests that blood repertoires may reflect thyroid immune responses. In validation, progression to ophthalmopathy was predicted by the model with roughly 69% sensitivity and 72% to 85% specificity, a median of roughly six months before onset. No statistical method was used to set the sample size in advance, and investigators knew the group allocation.

Trimming at the junction amounts to 3 bases on V and 5 bases on J, and the germline ends lie 16 bases apart. Based on the germline V gene, the CDR1 and CDR2 sequences are WSHSY and SAAADI. Measured from the cysteine to the phenylalanine, the CDR3 is 16 residues long. CDR3 DNA is the only sequence kept; it has 48 bases, read in frame from the first base. The chain uses TRBV10-2 and TRBJ2-2, and perhaps TRBD2 as D gene, on 7 matching bases. This receptor was taken from a woman aged 45-65 years with Graves' hyperthyroidism that later progressed to Graves' ophthalmopathy. The sample was blood. The CDR3 corresponds to CASSDVVGGLTGELFF. The nucleotides read TGCGCCAGCAGTGATGTTGTGGGGGGGCTGACCGGGGAGCTGTTTTTT.